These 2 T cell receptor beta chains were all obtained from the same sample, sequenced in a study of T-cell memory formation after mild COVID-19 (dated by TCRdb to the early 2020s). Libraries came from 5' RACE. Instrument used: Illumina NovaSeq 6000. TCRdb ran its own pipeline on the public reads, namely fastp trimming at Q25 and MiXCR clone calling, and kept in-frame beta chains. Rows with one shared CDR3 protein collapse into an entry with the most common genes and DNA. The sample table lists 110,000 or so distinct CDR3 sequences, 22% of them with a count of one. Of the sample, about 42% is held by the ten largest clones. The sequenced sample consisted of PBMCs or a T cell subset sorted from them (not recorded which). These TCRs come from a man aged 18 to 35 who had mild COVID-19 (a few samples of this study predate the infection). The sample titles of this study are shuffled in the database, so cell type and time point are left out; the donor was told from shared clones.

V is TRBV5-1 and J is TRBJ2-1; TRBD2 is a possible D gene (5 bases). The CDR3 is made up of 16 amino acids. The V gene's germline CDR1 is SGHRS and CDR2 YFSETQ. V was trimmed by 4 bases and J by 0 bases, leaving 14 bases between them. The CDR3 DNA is TGCGCCAGCAGCCTCGGCCCGGGGAGCTCCTACAATGAGCAGTTCTTC. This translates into CASSLGPGSSYNEQFF.

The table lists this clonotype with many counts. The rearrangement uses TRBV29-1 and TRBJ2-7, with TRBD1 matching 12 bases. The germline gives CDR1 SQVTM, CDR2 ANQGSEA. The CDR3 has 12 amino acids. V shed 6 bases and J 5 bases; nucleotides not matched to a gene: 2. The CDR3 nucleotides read TGCAGCGTGGGGACAGGGGGCGACGAGCAGTACGTC. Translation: CSVGTGGDEQYV.